This TCR beta chain was sequenced in a study of T cells in narcolepsy. Whole-study context: Donors had narcolepsy type 1 or type 2, or were healthy controls. Overall study results and limits: Autoreactive clone sequences were missing from some blood memory CD4+ repertoires. Blood of same and different patients, but not healthy controls, reportedly held recurring autoreactive clonotypes. Same-patient CSF and blood CD4+ T cell clonotypes included HCRT-specific and TRIB2-specific autoreactive ones.

The junction had 11 bases not matched to a gene; V was cut back by 2 bases and J by 5 bases. Germline CDR1 SGHTA, CDR2 FQGTGA. CDR3 length equals 18 residues. Concerning this clone: Its antigen is still unknown.

Clones were sequenced by immunoSEQ multiplex PCR, and TCRdb holds only the in-frame ones, with some missing. The table includes tens of thousands of clones, around four fifths detected once. This chain connects TRBV7-3 to TRBJ2-2; 10 bases are shared with TRBD2. The clonotype originates from a human donor with narcolepsy. Specimen: CD45RA- memory CD4+ T cells from PBMCs. Here the CDR3 DNA reads TGTGCCAGCAGCTTATCGGCTAGCGGGAGAGGGGTTACCGGGGAGCTGTTTTTT. Encoded protein: CASSLSASGRGVTGELFF.